The rows below give T cell receptor beta chains drawn from one sample of a study of blood T cell repertoires in COVID-19. TCRdb's copy holds only in-frame clones and misses some; the assay was immunoSEQ multiplex PCR. This sample has 200,000 to 250,000 clones; 88% occur once, and the top ten carry more than 1.4%. The specimen sequenced was peripheral blood. The source is a young man with active or convalescent COVID-19. CDR3s include the opening cysteine and the closing phenylalanine or tryptophan. D genes are given only for firm matches. Some rows mark clone size as missing; the rest say once, few, many or name a class of expanded clone.

j_call v_call d_call clone_size cdr3_aa cdr3_nt
TRBJ1-4 TRBV30 - few CAWSVWDGGGEKLFF TGTGCCTGGAGTGTGTGGGACGGGGGAGGTGAAAAACTGTTTTTT
TRBJ2-7 TRBV5-1 TRBD2 - CASSLGLAEVYEQYF TGCGCCAGCAGCCTGGGACTAGCGGAGGTCTACGAGCAGTACTTC
TRBJ2-1 TRBV6-2/TRBV6-3 TRBD2 - CASSFGLAGSYNEQFF TGTGCCAGCAGTTTTGGACTAGCGGGATCCTACAATGAGCAGTTCTTC
TRBJ2-7 TRBV5-6 - - CASSLGGGGSYEQYF TGTGCCAGCAGCTTAGGGGGAGGGGGTTCCTACGAGCAGTACTTC
TRBJ1-4 TRBV7-8 TRBD1 - CASSASGQGKNEKLFF TGTGCCAGCAGCGCCTCGGGACAGGGGAAGAATGAAAAACTGTTTTTT
TRBJ2-5 TRBV2 - - CASSVTGAQETQYF TGTGCCAGCAGTGTTACAGGAGCCCAAGAGACCCAGTACTTC
TRBJ2-3 TRBV4-2 TRBD2 - CASSSAIPGGPTDTQYF TGTGCCAGCAGTTCCGCCATACCGGGAGGGCCGACAGATACGCAGTATTTT
TRBJ1-3 TRBV6-5 - - CASTQRVYGNTIYF TGTGCCAGCACCCAACGGGTGTATGGAAACACCATATATTTT
TRBJ1-6 TRBV29-1 - - CSVGTAANSPLHF TGCAGCGTTGGGACAGCGGCTAATTCACCCCTCCACTTT
TRBJ1-5 TRBV7-2 - few CASNRGSVSQPQHF TGTGCCAGCAACCGCGGGTCGGTATCCCAGCCCCAGCATTTT
TRBJ1-2 TRBV10-3 TRBD1 once CAIERGLDYGYTF TGTGCCATCGAAAGGGGGCTGGACTATGGCTACACCTTC
TRBJ2-1 TRBV4-1 TRBD2 - CASSQGAGAYNEQFF TGCGCCAGCAGCCAAGGAGCGGGGGCATACAATGAGCAGTTCTTC
TRBJ1-5 TRBV9 - - CASSVGVIPGEPQHF TGTGCCAGCAGCGTAGGTGTGATCCCCGGGGAGCCCCAGCATTTT
TRBJ2-2 TRBV27 - - CASSLYGAANTGELFF TGTGCCAGCAGTTTATATGGGGCAGCGAACACCGGGGAGCTGTTTTTT
TRBJ2-5 TRBV7-2 TRBD2 - CASATLAGGRETQYF TGTGCCAGCGCGACTTTGGCGGGAGGTCGGGAGACCCAGTACTTC
TRBJ1-1 TRBV28 TRBD1 few CASSLLQGGTEAFF TGTGCCAGCAGTTTACTACAGGGGGGCACTGAAGCTTTCTTT
TRBJ1-1 TRBV5-6 - - CASSLYGRAEAFF TGTGCCAGCAGCCTATATGGGAGGGCGGAAGCTTTCTTT
TRBJ2-2 TRBV29-1 TRBD1 - CSVGGLGQGGNTGELFF TGCAGCGTTGGGGGTTTAGGACAGGGAGGGAACACCGGGGAGCTGTTTTTT
TRBJ2-7 TRBV27 - few CASSLGGAGEQYF TGTGCCAGCAGTTTAGGAGGGGCCGGCGAGCAGTACTTC
TRBJ2-7 TRBV7-9 TRBD2 few CASSSGGERGSYEQYF TGTGCCAGCAGCTCAGGAGGAGAGCGGGGCTCCTACGAGCAGTACTTC
TRBJ2-2 TRBV11-2 - - CASSFGGLRNLNTGELFF TGTGCCAGCAGCTTTGGGGGACTCAGGAATTTAAACACCGGGGAGCTGTTTTTT
TRBJ2-1 TRBV15 TRBD2 - CATSSGLAGGVEQFF TGTGCCACCAGCAGCGGACTAGCGGGAGGGGTTGAGCAGTTCTTC
TRBJ2-7 TRBV19 - - CASSVRRDSYEQYF TGTGCCAGTAGTGTTAGGCGGGATTCCTACGAGCAGTACTTC
TRBJ2-5 TRBV27 - - CASSPSSQTQYF TGTGCCAGCAGTCCCTCGAGCCAGACCCAGTACTTC
TRBJ1-1 TRBV30 TRBD1 - CAWRETGGREAFF TGTGCCTGGAGAGAAACAGGGGGTAGGGAGGCTTTCTTT
TRBJ1-5 TRBV11-2 TRBD1 once CASSLGDSGGNQPQHF TGTGCCAGCAGCTTAGGGGACAGCGGTGGCAATCAGCCCCAGCATTTT
TRBJ1-5 TRBV12-3/TRBV12-4 TRBD1 - CASSGQGPQPQHF TGTGCCAGCAGCGGACAGGGGCCTCAGCCCCAGCATTTT
TRBJ1-1 TRBV6-5 - - CASSYSQVHAEAFF TGTGCCAGCAGTTATTCACAGGTACACGCTGAAGCTTTCTTT
TRBJ1-5 TRBV19 - few CATSLGHYSNQPQHF TGTGCCACGTCCTTGGGACATTATAGCAATCAGCCCCAGCATTTT
TRBJ2-5 TRBV6-5 - - CASSAQSETQYF TGTGCCAGCAGCGCCCAGTCGGAGACCCAGTACTTC
TRBJ2-1 TRBV15 TRBD1 - CATSRGRTGGANEQFF TGTGCCACCAGCAGAGGGCGGACAGGGGGTGCAAATGAGCAGTTCTTC
TRBJ2-5 TRBV5-4 TRBD2 - CASSFRGSSLETQYF TGTGCCAGCAGCTTCCGCGGGAGTTCCTTGGAGACCCAGTACTTC
TRBJ1-5 TRBV18 - - CASSPVGLGNQPQHF TGTGCCAGCTCACCGGTCGGTTTGGGCAATCAGCCCCAGCATTTT
TRBJ1-4 TRBV30 - - CAWRGVQLNEKLFF TGTGCCTGGAGAGGGGTACAACTGAATGAAAAACTGTTTTTT
TRBJ2-7 TRBV29-1 TRBD1 - CSTLTGAYEQYF TGCAGCACCTTGACAGGGGCCTACGAGCAGTACTTC
TRBJ2-3 TRBV7-2 TRBD1 - CASSLDVRGLRVDTQYF TGTGCCAGCAGCTTAGACGTCAGGGGGCTTCGCGTAGATACGCAGTATTTT
TRBJ2-7 TRBV11-2 TRBD1 - CASSRTGGGEQYF TGTGCCAGCAGCCGGACAGGGGGCGGCGAGCAGTACTTC
TRBJ2-7 TRBV7-9 - - CASRPDSYEQYF TGTGCCAGCAGGCCCGACAGCTACGAGCAGTACTTC
TRBJ1-1 TRBV14 - few CASRRGSEAFF TGTGCCAGTCGGCGAGGGTCTGAAGCTTTCTTT
TRBJ2-1 TRBV2 TRBD1 - CASSDRAPRGLQNNEQFF TGTGCCAGCAGTGATAGGGCCCCCAGGGGGCTTCAGAACAATGAGCAGTTCTTC
TRBJ1-2 TRBV14 - - CASSPPGINYGYTF TGTGCCAGCAGCCCCCCCGGGATTAACTATGGCTACACCTTC